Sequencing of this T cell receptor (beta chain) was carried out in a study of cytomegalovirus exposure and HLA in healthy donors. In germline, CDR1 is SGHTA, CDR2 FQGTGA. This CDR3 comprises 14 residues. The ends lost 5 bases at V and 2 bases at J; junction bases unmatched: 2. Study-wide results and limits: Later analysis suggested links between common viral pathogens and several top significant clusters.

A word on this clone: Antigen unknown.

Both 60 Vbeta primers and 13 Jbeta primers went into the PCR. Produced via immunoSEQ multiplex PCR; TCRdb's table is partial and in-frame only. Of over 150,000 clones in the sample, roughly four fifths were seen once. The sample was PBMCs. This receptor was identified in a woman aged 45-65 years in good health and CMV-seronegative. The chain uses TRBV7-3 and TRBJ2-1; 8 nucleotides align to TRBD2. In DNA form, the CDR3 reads TGTGCCAGCAGCGCGGGACTAGCCTACAATGAGCAGTTCTTC. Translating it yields CASSAGLAYNEQFF.